The T cell receptor beta chain described here comes from a study of blood T cell repertoires in COVID-19. Overall study context: Some COVID-19 samples were acute and others convalescent; all came from the United States, Italy and Spain. T cells, B-cell-depleted T cells, or PBMCs provided the cDNA or gDNA that served as material.

Germline V gene data show CDR1 as SGHTA and CDR2 as FQGTGA. The CDR3 is 16 residues long. Trimming shortened V by 5 bases and J by 0 bases, and 15 bases separated the two germline ends. Per the original methods: Counts of nucleated cells, estimated from reference gene primer amplification, were obtained. Sequencing was performed with immunoSEQ multiplex PCR; in TCRdb, only in-frame clones are kept and a portion is missing. D and trimming were read from the DNA, whereas the V and J calls and clone size are those reported in that table. Here the sample spans tens of thousands of clones, roughly nine tenths being singletons.

Sequences were obtained from peripheral blood. The gene calls are TRBV7-3 and TRBJ2-3; the D gene is possibly TRBD1 (5 bases). This clonotype was sampled from a man older than 75 in a cohort sampled during active COVID-19. This CDR3 reads CASSLGAGPSTDTQYF. The CDR3 DNA reads TGTGCCAGCAGCCTAGGGGCCGGGCCTAGCACAGATACGCAGTATTTT.